This TCR beta chain came from a study of blood T cell repertoires in COVID-19. Study as a whole: Acute and convalescent COVID-19 specimens originated in the United States, Italy and Spain. Sources were T cells, B-cell-depleted T cells, or PBMCs; the material itself was cDNA or gDNA.

Per the authors' pipeline: Reference gene primer amplification gave nucleated cell count estimates. Libraries were prepared by immunoSEQ multiplex PCR; TCRdb keeps only in-frame clonotypes and omits some of them. V and J calls plus clone size are reproduced from that table; the DNA served to infer D and trimming. In the table there are 110,000 or so clones, roughly nine tenths of which are singletons. V lost 0 bases to trimming and J lost 6 bases; unmatched junction nucleotides: 3. The CDR3 covers 14 residues. In germline, CDR1 is MDHEN, CDR2 SYDVKM. The rearrangement uses TRBV28 and TRBJ1-1; 8 bases are shared with TRBD1. Sequenced input: peripheral blood. This clonotype was sampled from a man in his 70s who had recovered from COVID-19. The CDR3 DNA reads as TGTGCCAGCAGTTTATGGACAGGGGTCGCTGAAGCTTTCTTT. This encodes CASSLWTGVAEAFF.